This TCR beta chain originates from a study of T cell repertoires in ileal Crohn's disease. Profiled with immunoSEQ multiplex PCR; TCRdb holds only in-frame clones, not every one. The sample holds approximately 15,000 clones, around 65% seen once. Germline values: CDR1 SNHLY, CDR2 FYNNEI. V was clipped by 7 bases and J by 4 bases; unmatched bases: 13. The CDR3 is 16 residues long. The chain has TRBV2 and TRBJ2-1; 7 nucleotides align to TRBD1. The sequenced sample was ileal tissue. The TCR comes from an adult with Crohn's disease. CDR3 coding DNA: TGTGCCAGCAATGGGGACAGACGTTTTCCTTACAATGAGCAGTTCTTC. Its protein is CASNGDRRFPYNEQFF.